This T cell receptor beta chain derives from a study of blood T cell repertoires in COVID-19. Study summary: The study drew acute and convalescent COVID-19 samples from the United States, Italy and Spain.

In the source study's methods: Estimates of nucleated cell counts were drawn from the amplification of reference gene primers. TCRdb keeps only in-frame clones here, not all; method: immunoSEQ multiplex PCR. The V and J calls and the clone size are those of that table, but D and trimming were determined from the DNA. This table has a few hundred thousand clones, roughly nine tenths appearing once. Ages ranged from about 18 to 90 years, with residence in under 25 US areas. Before being deemed recovered, Cohort 3 donors had two negative PCRs, clearance, or symptom resolution. Germline V gene data show CDR1 as LGHDT and CDR2 as YNNKEL (reference sequence). Trimming left V 4 bases short and J 3 bases short, with 16 bases between. The CDR3 loop spans 15 amino acids.

The TCR sequence derives from a man younger than 45 who had recovered from COVID-19. The specimen sequenced was PBMCs or T cells enriched from blood (not recorded which). V usage is TRBV3-1 (or the pseudogene TRBV3-2) and J usage is TRBJ2-7, with a weak D call TRBD2 (6 bases). The CDR3 nucleotides are TGTGCCAGCAGCCCGTCTCCCGGAGGGAACTACGAGCAGTACTTC. As protein: CASSPSPGGNYEQYF.